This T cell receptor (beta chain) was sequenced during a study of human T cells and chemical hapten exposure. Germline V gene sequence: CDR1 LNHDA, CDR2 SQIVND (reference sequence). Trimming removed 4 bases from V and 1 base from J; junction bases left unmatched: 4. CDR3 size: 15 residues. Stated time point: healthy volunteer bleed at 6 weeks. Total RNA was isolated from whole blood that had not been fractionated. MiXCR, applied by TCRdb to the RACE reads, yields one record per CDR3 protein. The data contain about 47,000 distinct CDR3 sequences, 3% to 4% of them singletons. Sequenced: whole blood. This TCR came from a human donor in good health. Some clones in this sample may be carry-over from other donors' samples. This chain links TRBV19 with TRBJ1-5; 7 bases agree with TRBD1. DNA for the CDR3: TGTGCCAGTAGTACCGGGACAGCAAGCAATCAGCCCCAGCATTTT. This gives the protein CASSTGTASNQPQHF.